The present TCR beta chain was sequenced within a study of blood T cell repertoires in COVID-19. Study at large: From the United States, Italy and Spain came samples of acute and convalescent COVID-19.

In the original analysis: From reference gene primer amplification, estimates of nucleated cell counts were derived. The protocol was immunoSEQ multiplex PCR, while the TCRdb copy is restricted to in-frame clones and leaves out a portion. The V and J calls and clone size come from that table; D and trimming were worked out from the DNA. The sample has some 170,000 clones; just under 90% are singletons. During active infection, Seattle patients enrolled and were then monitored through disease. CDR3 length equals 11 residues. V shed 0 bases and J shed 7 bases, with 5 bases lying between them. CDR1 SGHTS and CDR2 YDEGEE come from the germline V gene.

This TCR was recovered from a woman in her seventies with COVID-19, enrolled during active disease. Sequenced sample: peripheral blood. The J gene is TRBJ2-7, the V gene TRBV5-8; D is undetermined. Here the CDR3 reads CASSLVSEQYF. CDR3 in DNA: TGTGCCAGCAGCTTGGTTTCGGAGCAGTACTTC.